The clone carrying this T cell receptor beta chain was counted a single time. The antigen is unknown. This sample is part of a study of T cell responses to AZD1222 COVID-19 vaccine. The study, taken as a whole, reports: Repertoires were sampled only after the peak T cell response.

Germline CDR1 reads SGHKS; CDR2 reads YYEKEE (reference sequence). The CDR3 extends over 17 amino acids. V shed 0 bases and J 4 bases; nucleotides not matched to a gene: 9. TCRdb's copy holds only in-frame clones and misses some; the assay was immunoSEQ multiplex PCR. The table records 130,000 to 150,000 clones, 80% to 95% of them present only once. The chain employs TRBV5-5 and TRBJ1-4; TRBD1 matches at 7 bases. This sequence was found in an adult in good health. The sample was peripheral blood, taken on day 0 of AZD1222 vaccination. CDR3 loop: CASSLVDRISFNEKLFF. In DNA, the CDR3 is TGTGCCAGCAGCTTGGTGGACAGGATTTCGTTTAATGAAAAACTGTTTTTT. Supplemented by reference TRBV5-5 and TRBJ1-4, the full variable domain reads DAGVTQSPTHLIKTRGQQVTLRCSPISGHKSVSWYQQVLGQGPQFIFQYYEKEERGRGNFPDRFSARQFPNYSSELNVNALLLGDSALYLCASSLVDRISFNEKLFFGSGTQLSVL.